This TCR beta chain was recorded in a study of cytomegalovirus exposure and HLA in healthy donors. Study-wide results and limits: Most of the CMV-associated TCR beta chains (in a later analysis) appeared to be HLA-restricted. TCR beta sequences numbering 15,000 to 20,000 were associated with HLA alleles at 0.05 false discovery rate in a later analysis.

Primers: 60 Vbeta forward and 13 Jbeta reverse. The table came from immunoSEQ multiplex PCR; TCRdb's copy has only in-frame clones and leaves some out. The data contain about 90,000 clones, nearly 80% of them singletons. On this clone itself: The target antigen is unknown.

This clonotype originated in a woman in her thirties or forties in good health and CMV-seropositive. Sequenced material: PBMCs.

The DNA of the CDR3 is TGTGCCAGCAGTGCTGACAGGGGTCAGCCCCAGCATTTT. Its protein is CASSADRGQPQHF. V is TRBV6-1 and J is TRBJ1-5; the match to TRBD1 covers 8 bases. The CDR3 extends over 13 amino acids. CDR1 is MNHNS and CDR2 is SASEGT in the germline V gene. V was clipped by 4 bases and J by 6 bases; unmatched bases: 2.